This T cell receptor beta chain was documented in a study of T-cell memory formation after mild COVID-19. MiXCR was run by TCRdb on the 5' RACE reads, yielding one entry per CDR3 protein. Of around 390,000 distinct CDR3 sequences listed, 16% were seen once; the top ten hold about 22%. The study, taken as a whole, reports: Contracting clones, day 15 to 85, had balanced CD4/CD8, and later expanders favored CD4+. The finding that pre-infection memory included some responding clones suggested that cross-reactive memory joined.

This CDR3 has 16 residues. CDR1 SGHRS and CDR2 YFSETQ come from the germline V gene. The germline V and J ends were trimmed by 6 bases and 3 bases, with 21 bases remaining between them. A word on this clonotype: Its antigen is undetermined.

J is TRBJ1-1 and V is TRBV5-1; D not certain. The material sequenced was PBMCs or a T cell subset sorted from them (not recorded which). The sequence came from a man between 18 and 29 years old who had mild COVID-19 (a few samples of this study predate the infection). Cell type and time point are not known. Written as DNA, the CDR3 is TGCGCCAGCATGAATGCCGGATCAGGACCCTACACTGAAGCTTTCTTT. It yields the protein CASMNAGSGPYTEAFF.